The 20 T cell receptor beta chains reported below all come from one sample, sequenced in a study of T-cell memory formation after mild COVID-19 (dated by TCRdb to about 2021). The library was made by 5' RACE. Instrument on record: Illumina NovaSeq 6000. TCRdb handled the public reads itself, with Q25 trimming in fastp and clone calling in MiXCR, and kept productive beta chains. Under each unique CDR3 protein, matching rows form one entry showing the most common genes and DNA. This sample has roughly 620,000 distinct CDR3 sequences in its table, and about a sixth of those were observed once. Jointly, the top ten make up around 13% of the sample. Material: PBMCs or a T cell subset sorted from them (not recorded which). The receptors were sampled from an adult woman who had mild COVID-19 (a few samples of this study predate the infection). The sample titles of this study are shuffled in the database, so cell type and time point are left out; the donor was told from shared clones.

The chain combines TRBV4-3 with TRBJ2-7; perhaps TRBD2 as D (5 bases). The germline V gene encodes CDR1 LGHNA and CDR2 YSLEER. Trimming cost V 1 base and J 12 bases, with 16 bases left between them. This CDR3 comprises 13 residues. The CDR3, as DNA: TGCGCCAGCAGCCAAGGTGCAGTGGAGCGGCGGTACTTC. It codes for CASSQGAVERRYF.

This clonotype has more than one count but fewer than ten. V and J are TRBV20-1 and TRBJ2-1; 8 nucleotides match TRBD2. After removal of 6 bases from V and 7 bases from J, the junction contained 5 bases not matched to a gene. CDR1 and CDR2 (germline): DFQATT, SNEGSKA (reference sequence). The CDR3 is 12 residues long. This chain's CDR3 is CSAEGGGNEQFF. CDR3 coding DNA: TGCAGTGCCGAGGGCGGGGGGAATGAGCAGTTCTTC.

V is TRBV4-2 and J is TRBJ1-1; 7 bases are a match to TRBD1. CDR1 and CDR2 (germline): LGHNA, YNFKEQ. The CDR3 is made up of 16 amino acids. V was pared by 1 base and J by 5 bases, with 10 bases of the junction left unmatched. The CDR3 DNA sequence: TGTGCCAGCAGCCAAGGGCTCGACAGGGCGGGTACTGAAGCTTTCTTT. Translation: CASSQGLDRAGTEAFF.

This clonotype appeared a few times. The chain couples TRBV5-1 to TRBJ2-7; 7 nucleotides align to TRBD2. Germline lookup yields CDR1 SGHRS and CDR2 YFSETQ. This CDR3 is built from 18 residues. V trimming: 5 bases; J trimming: 2 bases; junction bases outside the gene matches: 19. The CDR3 loop is CASRQPQGSLAEAYEQYF. CDR3 nucleotide sequence: TGCGCCAGCAGACAACCCCAAGGTTCGCTAGCGGAGGCCTACGAGCAGTACTTC.

The chain couples TRBV7-9 to TRBJ2-5, with 10 bases aligning to TRBD2. After removal of 4 bases from V and 6 bases from J, the junction contained 11 bases not matched to a gene. Germline-derived CDR1 and CDR2 are SEHNR and FQNEAQ (reference sequence). The CDR3 loop spans 16 amino acids. The CDR3 is CASSSSLAGERKTQYF. As DNA, the CDR3 is TGTGCCAGCAGCTCCAGTCTAGCGGGAGAAAGGAAGACCCAGTACTTC. Supplemented by reference TRBV7-9 and TRBJ2-5, the full variable domain reads DTGVSQNPRHKITKRGQNVTFRCDPISEHNRLYWYRQTLGQGPEFLTYFQNEAQLEKSRLLSDRFSAERPKGSFSTLEIQRTEQGDSAMYLCASSSSLAGERKTQYFGPGTRLLVL.

This clonotype was found a few times. The chain is built from TRBV12-3 or TRBV12-4 and TRBJ1-5, with D tentatively TRBD1 (5 bases). CDR3 length: 15 amino acids. The V end lost 7 bases, the J end lost 3 bases, and 16 bases lay between the germline ends. This CDR3 reads CASIYSGTPNQPQHF. Written as DNA, the CDR3 is TGTGCCAGCATCTATTCCGGGACCCCCAATCAGCCCCAGCATTTT.

A few counts support this clonotype. This chain links TRBV12-5 with TRBJ1-1; D unclear. V lost 6 bases and J lost 3, with 11 bases in between. The CDR3 runs 13 residues. The germline V gene has CDR1 LGHNT and CDR2 FRNRAP. CDR3 sequence reads: CASGSAPHTEAFF. CDR3 sequence (DNA): TGTGCTAGTGGCTCCGCGCCTCACACTGAAGCTTTCTTT.

The chain joins TRBV7-6 to TRBJ1-4, with D hard to call. This CDR3 comprises 17 residues. Germline V gene lookup returns CDR1 SGHVS and CDR2 FNYEAQ. V was pared by 5 bases and J by 8 bases, with 24 bases between. CDR3 DNA: TGTGCCAGCAGCCAAGGCACGAGGACCGGAACGGGCGAAAAACTGTTTTTT. Encoded protein: CASSQGTRTGTGEKLFF.

The table lists this clonotype with a few counts. The chain joins TRBV4-2 to TRBJ2-7, with D possibly called TRBD1 or TRBD2 (5 bases each). Trimming removed 0 bases from V and 1 base from J, with 19 bases in between. CDR1 and CDR2 from the germline V gene are LGHNA and YNFKEQ. The length of the CDR3 is 18 residues. The CDR3 region has the DNA TGTGCCAGCAGCCAAGAAGTGGTAGGCGTGGGGGATTCCTACGAGCAGTACTTC. Its translation is CASSQEVVGVGDSYEQYF.

Ten or more counts support this clonotype. This chain connects TRBV30 to TRBJ1-1; D not certain. This CDR3 has 13 amino acids. The V end lost 1 base, the J end lost 0 bases, and 6 bases lay between the germline ends. Germline V CDR1 and CDR2: GTSNPN, SVGIG (reference sequence). CDR3 sequence reads: CAWSGLLNTEAFF. In DNA, the CDR3 is TGTGCCTGGAGTGGACTGCTGAACACTGAAGCTTTCTTT.

A few counts support this clonotype. This chain uses TRBV7-9 with TRBJ2-1; 10 nucleotides match TRBD2. The CDR3 loop spans 15 amino acids. Trimming at V came to 6 bases and at J to 6 bases, leaving 8 bases not matched to a gene. CDR1 is SEHNR, CDR2 FQNEAQ, per germline (reference sequence). The CDR3 DNA sequence: TGTGCCAGCAGGTTTATAGCGGGAGGTGGCAATGAGCAGTTCTTC. This sequence encodes CASRFIAGGGNEQFF.

This clonotype was observed a handful of times. This chain joins TRBV7-2 and TRBJ2-3; no definite D call. This CDR3 spans 13 amino acids. Germline CDR1 is SGHTA and CDR2 is FQGNSA. V shed 2 bases and J shed 2 bases, with 5 bases lying between them. Written as DNA, the CDR3 is TGTGCCAGCAGCTTATTGTTCACAGATACGCAGTATTTT. Protein: CASSLLFTDTQYF.

The rearrangement uses TRBV18 and TRBJ1-2, with 7 bases lining up with TRBD1. This CDR3 has 14 residues. Germline values: CDR1 KGHSH, CDR2 LQKENI. J lost 2 bases, V lost 3 bases, and 3 bases had no gene match. The CDR3 DNA is TGTGCCAGCTCACCGGAGGGACAGAACTATGGCTACACCTTC. It encodes CASSPEGQNYGYTF.

This chain joins TRBV6-5 and TRBJ1-4; possible D gene TRBD1, 5 bases. This CDR3 has 16 residues. Trimming stripped 6 bases from V and 8 bases from J, with 22 bases between. The germline V gene encodes CDR1 MNHEY and CDR2 SVGAGI. The CDR3 is CASSLGNTPGGEKLFF. Here the CDR3 DNA reads TGTGCCAGCAGCCTCGGGAACACCCCTGGGGGAGAAAAACTGTTTTTT.

This clonotype was counted between two and nine times. V gene TRBV3-1 combines with J gene TRBJ2-6; a possible D gene is TRBD1 (5 bases). The germline CDR1 and CDR2 sequences are LGHDT and YNNKEL (reference sequence). The CDR3 totals 17 residues. Deletions cut 0 bases from V and 0 bases from J, with 9 bases between. The CDR3 nucleotides are TGTGCCAGCAGCCAAGATAGGGGAACCTCTGGGGCCAACGTCCTGACTTTC. Its translation: CASSQDRGTSGANVLTF. The full variable domain, in which reference TRBV3-1 and TRBJ2-6 provide the parts outside the CDR3, is DTAVSQTPKYLVTQMGNDKSIKCEQNLGHDTMYWYKQDSKKFLKIMFSYNNKELIINETVPNRFSPKSPDKAHLNLHINSLELGDSAVYFCASSQDRGTSGANVLTFGAGSRLTVL.

This clonotype occurred a few times. J is TRBJ1-4 and V is TRBV9; D is undetermined. Trimming stripped 0 bases from V and 7 bases from J, with 13 bases between. The CDR3 totals 15 residues. The germline V gene encodes CDR1 SGDLS and CDR2 YYNGEE. CDR3 in amino acids: CASSVGHGSGEKLFF. The CDR3 DNA reads TGTGCCAGCAGCGTAGGTCATGGGTCTGGTGAAAAACTGTTTTTT.

V usage is TRBV24-1 and J usage is TRBJ1-2; D is unresolved. Trimming cost V 1 base and J 7 bases, with 6 bases left between them. The CDR3 loop spans 12 amino acids. Per the germline V gene, CDR1 is KGHDR and CDR2 is SFDVKD. As DNA, the CDR3 is TGTGCCACCAGTGATTTCCAACGTGGCTACACCTTC. As protein: CATSDFQRGYTF.

J is TRBJ2-5 and V is TRBV11-2; D is uncertain. CDR1 and CDR2 from the germline V gene are SGHAT and FQNNGV. Trimming pared 1 base from V and 5 bases from J, leaving 11 bases between. This CDR3 contains 14 residues. CDR3 DNA sequence: TGTGCCAGCAGCTTAGTATCGGTCCGGGAGACCCAGTACTTC. It translates to CASSLVSVRETQYF.

V usage is TRBV19 and J usage is TRBJ2-7; D is perhaps TRBD2 (5 bases). Germline CDR1 is LNHDA and CDR2 is SQIVND (reference sequence). The CDR3 sequence is 15 residues long. Trimming pared 3 bases from V and 1 base from J, leaving 13 bases between. The CDR3 coding sequence is TGTGCCAGTAGTATCTCGGACTCCCCATCCTACGAGCAGTACTTC. This gives the protein CASSISDSPSYEQYF.

V is TRBV12-3 or TRBV12-4 and J is TRBJ1-2; 8 bases agree with TRBD1. J gave up 2 bases and V 5 bases, and 10 bases lay outside the gene matches. CDR3 size: 16 residues. In DNA, the CDR3 is TGTGCCAGCAGTCGGTTTACAGGGGGAGAAAACTATGGCTACACCTTC. Its translation: CASSRFTGGENYGYTF.